These 14 T cell receptor beta chains were all obtained from the same sample, sequenced in a study of TIL therapy for anti-PD-1-resistant metastatic lung cancer. Time point meaning: pre-treatment sample, taken before nivolumab and TIL therapy. This was the immunoSEQ v3 assay. Measured with immunoSEQ multiplex PCR; TCRdb has only the in-frame clones, and not every one. The table has 9,500 to 15,000 clones, nearly 80% seen once. The sample here was blood, taken at baseline. The receptors derive from a person aged 30 to 80 with non-small cell lung cancer.

This chain links TRBV5-4 with TRBJ2-7; 11 nucleotides agree with TRBD2. From germline, CDR1 is SGHNT and CDR2 YYREEE (reference sequence). V dropped 4 bases and J dropped 0; count of bases not matched to a gene: 9. The CDR3 sequence is 17 residues long. The CDR3 sequence: CASSPSGRPTSSYEQYF. CDR3 nucleotide sequence: TGTGCCAGCAGCCCTAGCGGGAGGCCGACTAGCTCCTACGAGCAGTACTTC.

The CDR3 reads CASSRDPGRTDTQYF. The CDR3 nucleotides are TGTGCCAGCAGCCGGGACCCTGGGCGGACAGATACGCAGTATTTT. The chain is built from TRBV5-5 and TRBJ2-3; D may correspond to TRBD1 or TRBD2 (5 bases each). Between the trimmed V and J ends, which lost 4 bases and 3 bases, there was a span of 15 bases. The CDR3 spans 15 residues. CDR1 SGHKS and CDR2 YYEKEE come from the germline V gene (reference sequence).

The chain couples TRBV6-1 to TRBJ2-7, with 7 bases fitting TRBD1. V shed 1 base and J 2 bases; nucleotides not matched to a gene: 8. CDR1 is MNHNS and CDR2 is SASEGT in the germline V gene. There are 16 residues in the CDR3. DNA for the CDR3: TGTGCCAGCAGTGAAGATGGACAGGCTATTGCCTACGAGCAGTACTTC. Protein: CASSEDGQAIAYEQYF.

The rearrangement uses TRBV2 and TRBJ1-2; weak D call: TRBD1 (5 bases). Per germline, CDR1 SNHLY and CDR2 FYNNEI. This CDR3 contains 16 residues. Trimming pared 4 bases from V and 3 bases from J, leaving 18 bases between. The CDR3 region has the DNA TGTGCCAGCAGTGTCGGGGCTCTACTAGGGGACTATGGCTACACCTTC. Protein: CASSVGALLGDYGYTF.

J is TRBJ2-2 and V is TRBV5-5; D possibly corresponds to TRBD2 (5 bases). Germline lookup yields CDR1 SGHKS and CDR2 YYEKEE (reference sequence). The germline V and J ends were trimmed by 4 bases and 0 bases, with 13 bases remaining between them. CDR3 size: 16 residues. The CDR3, as DNA: TGTGCCAGCAGCATTAAACTAGATGCGAACACCGGGGAGCTGTTTTTT. The encoded protein is CASSIKLDANTGELFF.

This chain uses TRBV9 with TRBJ1-2; TRBD1 matches 11 bases. The CDR3 loop spans 16 amino acids. Germline V gene data show CDR1 as SGDLS and CDR2 as YYNGEE. V was clipped by 2 bases and J by 1 base; unmatched bases: 4. The CDR3 DNA reads as TGTGCCAGCAGCGTCGGACAGGGGGCTTATAACTATGGCTACACCTTC. Amino acids: CASSVGQGAYNYGYTF.

The chain couples TRBV5-6 to TRBJ2-1; 8 bases are a match to TRBD2. V was clipped by 1 base and J by 6 bases; unmatched bases: 6. CDR3 length: 15 amino acids. Germline CDR1 and CDR2: SGHDT and YYEEEE. The CDR3 reads CASSLLGRAGNEQFF. The CDR3 bases are TGTGCCAGCAGCTTGCTCGGGAGGGCCGGCAATGAGCAGTTCTTC.

The gene calls are TRBV4-1 and TRBJ2-2, with 8 bases lining up with TRBD1. Germline-derived CDR1 and CDR2 are MGHRA and YSYEKL. The CDR3 runs to 16 residues. V gave up 1 base and J gave up 11 bases; unmatched junction bases: 12. CDR3 sequence reads: CASSQVPRTGSFELFF. The CDR3 DNA sequence: TGCGCCAGCAGCCAAGTCCCCCGGACAGGGTCATTCGAGCTGTTTTTT.

This chain joins TRBV5-4 and TRBJ2-7, with a possible D match to TRBD2 (5 bases). Trimming took off 3 bases at V and 5 bases at J, with 18 bases between the two ends. CDR1 SGHNT and CDR2 YYREEE come from the germline V gene (reference sequence). The CDR3 length is 15 residues. As DNA, the CDR3 is TGTGCCAGCAGCTCGAAGGTGGGAGTCCCCCACGAGCAGTACTTC. It codes for CASSSKVGVPHEQYF.

The chain employs TRBV19 and TRBJ2-3; no definite D call. The CDR3 covers 15 residues. Trimming removed 7 bases from V and 3 bases from J, with 17 bases in between. The germline CDR1 and CDR2 sequences are LNHDA and SQIVND (reference sequence). The CDR3 region has the DNA TGTGCCAGTAAATCGGGTAGAGGAATAACAGATACGCAGTATTTT. This codes for CASKSGRGITDTQYF.

This clone was counted between two and nine times. The rearrangement uses TRBV6-1 and TRBJ2-7, with D maybe TRBD2 (6 bases). Germline V gene data show CDR1 as MNHNS and CDR2 as SASEGT. The ends were cut back, 4 bases at V and 0 bases at J, with 10 bases in the middle. This CDR3 region has 14 residues. CDR3 loop: CASSVSRDSYEQYF. The CDR3 coding sequence is TGTGCCAGCAGTGTCTCGCGGGACTCCTACGAGCAGTACTTC.

The table lists this clone with a count of one. The chain joins TRBV5-6 to TRBJ1-5; a possible D gene is TRBD1 (5 bases). Germline assignment: CDR1 SGHDT and CDR2 YYEEEE. The V end lost 1 base, the J end lost 8 bases, and 19 bases lay between the germline ends. The CDR3 consists of 16 residues. CDR3 coding DNA: TGTGCCAGCAGCTTGTATAGCGGGCGGGGGACGGAGCCCCAGCATTTT. Translation: CASSLYSGRGTEPQHF.

The genes are TRBV6-5 and TRBJ2-2; D is uncertain. The CDR3 runs 13 residues. Germline lookup yields CDR1 MNHEY and CDR2 SVGAGI. Trimming shortened V by 6 bases and J by 3 bases, and 8 bases separated the two germline ends. For the CDR3, the DNA is TGTGCCAGCAGGCCGACCTACACCGGGGAGCTGTTTTTT. Translating it yields CASRPTYTGELFF.

The V gene is TRBV6-1, the J gene TRBJ1-1, with no clear D. V lost 4 bases, J lost 4 bases, and 16 bases lay in between. The CDR3 covers 15 residues. Germline V gene data show CDR1 as MNHNS and CDR2 as SASEGT. The CDR3 loop reads CASSGLPPSSTEAFF. The CDR3 bases are TGTGCCAGCAGTGGATTGCCACCCTCGAGCACTGAAGCTTTCTTT.